These T cell receptor beta chains were read from a single sample in a study of CD8+CD57+ T cells in acquired aplastic anemia. TCRdb re-called the reads through MiXCR, storing one row per CDR3 protein. The sample has about 200,000 distinct CDR3 sequences, 65% seen once. Sequenced: sorted CD4+, CD8+, or CD8+CD57+ T cells (not recorded which) from PBMCs. These receptors all come from a human donor with aplastic anemia. CDR3s include the opening cysteine and the closing phenylalanine or tryptophan. The D gene is left open where the match is weak. Rows may omit the clone size; those that give it use once, few, many or a size class.

cdr3_aa cdr3_nt v_call d_call j_call cdr3_length clone_size
CASSAPLWAVNTEAFF TGTGCCAGTAGTGCGCCATTGTGGGCAGTTAACACTGAAGCTTTCTTT TRBV19 NA TRBJ1-1 16 few
CASSHKNTEAFF TGTGCCAGCAGTCACAAGAACACTGAAGCTTTCTTT TRBV14 NA TRBJ1-1 12 once
CSASLAGPYNEQFF TGCAGTGCTAGTTTAGCGGGGCCCTACAATGAGCAGTTCTTC TRBV20-1 TRBD2 TRBJ2-1 14 NA
CASSTPPSVAFF TGTGCCAGCAGTACCCCGCCTAGTGTAGCTTTCTTT TRBV12-3/TRBV12-4 NA TRBJ1-1 12 few
CASSLTGDGNQPQHF TGTGCCAGCAGCTTAACAGGGGACGGAAATCAGCCCCAGCATTTT TRBV7-3 NA TRBJ1-5 15 NA
CSARDHSDSPPLHF TGCAGTGCTAGAGACCACTCGGACAGTCCACCCCTCCACTTT TRBV20-1 NA TRBJ1-6 14 NA
CASSMRGTSYEQYF TGTGCCAGTAGTATGAGGGGGACGTCCTACGAGCAGTACTTC TRBV19 NA TRBJ2-7 14 few
CASSEATSGSNTGELFF TGTGCCAGCAGTGAAGCAACTAGCGGATCGAACACCGGGGAGCTGTTTTTT TRBV2 TRBD2 TRBJ2-2 17 many
CATSREGNTEAFF TGTGCCACCAGCAGAGAGGGGAACACTGAAGCTTTCTTT TRBV15 NA TRBJ1-1 13 few
CASSPNLETQYF TGTGCCAGCAGCCCTAATCTAGAGACCCAGTACTTC TRBV5-6 NA TRBJ2-5 12 few
CATSDSVGTGDYGYTF TGTGCCACCAGTGATTCAGTTGGGACAGGGGACTATGGCTACACCTTC TRBV24-1 TRBD1 TRBJ1-2 16 NA
CASSLGREGQETQYF TGTGCCAGCAGCTTAGGGCGGGAGGGCCAAGAGACCCAGTACTTC TRBV7-9 TRBD2 TRBJ2-5 15 NA
CASSSTEDTQYF TGTGCCAGCAGCTCGACGGAGGATACGCAGTATTTT TRBV7-6 NA TRBJ2-3 12 NA
CSVDRVEAEAFF TGCAGCGTCGACAGGGTAGAAGCCGAAGCTTTCTTT TRBV29-1 TRBD1 TRBJ1-1 12 few
CATERGGDTYNEQFF TGTGCCACTGAAAGGGGGGGAGATACCTACAATGAGCAGTTCTTC TRBV24-1 NA TRBJ2-1 15 NA
CASSLEGGMGETQYF TGTGCCAGCAGCTTGGAGGGGGGTATGGGAGAGACCCAGTACTTC TRBV5-6 NA TRBJ2-5 15 many
CASNVEWGNTIYF TGCGCCAGCAATGTAGAGTGGGGAAACACCATATATTTT TRBV10-1 NA TRBJ1-3 13 many
CASRDQGVGANVLTF TGCGCCAGCAGGGACCAGGGGGTAGGGGCCAACGTCCTGACTTTC TRBV5-1 TRBD1 TRBJ2-6 15 NA
CASSSDRELFF TGTGCCAGCAGCTCGGACCGGGAGCTGTTTTTT TRBV9 NA TRBJ2-2 11 NA
CATKHGTSGRNEQFF TGTGCCACTAAACACGGGACTAGCGGGAGAAATGAGCAGTTCTTC TRBV24-1 TRBD2 TRBJ2-1 15 few
CASSLDGEETQYF TGCGCCAGCAGCCTCGACGGGGAAGAGACCCAGTACTTC TRBV4-1 NA TRBJ2-5 13 NA
CASSKGQGNEQFF TGTGCCAGCAGCAAAGGACAGGGAAATGAGCAGTTCTTC TRBV7-6 TRBD1 TRBJ2-1 13 few
CASSQGTTGWTEAFF TGTGCCAGCAGTCAGGGGACGACAGGTTGGACTGAAGCTTTCTTT TRBV6-1 NA TRBJ1-1 15 NA
CASSLSYRGELFF TGTGCCAGCAGTCTGTCTTATCGGGGCGAGCTGTTTTTT TRBV6-5 NA TRBJ2-2 13 NA
CASNGGNNQPQHF TGTGCCAGCAACGGCGGGAACAATCAGCCCCAGCATTTT TRBV2 NA TRBJ1-5 13 NA
CASSLSGTVKNIQCF TGTGCCAGCAGCCTATCCGGGACAGTAAAGAACATTCAGTGCTTC TRBV7-8 TRBD1 TRBJ2-4 15 NA
CATSRDRDPGYTF TGTGCCACCAGCAGAGACAGGGACCCTGGCTACACCTTC TRBV15 NA TRBJ1-2 13 NA
CSARGDYYEQYF TGCAGTGCTAGAGGAGATTACTACGAGCAGTACTTC TRBV20-1 NA TRBJ2-7 12 NA
CASSQEGLGEAFF TGTGCCAGCAGCCAAGAGGGTCTCGGTGAAGCTTTCTTT TRBV3-1 NA TRBJ1-1 13 once
CASSGRGQRYEQYF TGTGCCAGCAGCGGACGGGGACAGCGCTACGAGCAGTACTTC TRBV14 TRBD1 TRBJ2-7 14 NA
CASSELSYGYTF TGTGCCAGCAGTGAACTATCCTATGGCTACACCTTC TRBV2 NA TRBJ1-2 12 few
CSASPRELSLHF TGCAGTGCTAGTCCTCGCGAGTTATCCCTCCACTTT TRBV20-1 NA TRBJ1-6 12 NA
CSAIVRDRTYEQYF TGCAGTGCCATAGTAAGGGACCGAACCTACGAGCAGTACTTC TRBV20-1 NA TRBJ2-7 14 few
CASSPDTTNFNPPLHF TGTGCCAGCAGCCCCGATACCACGAATTTTAATCCACCCCTCCACTTT TRBV7-9 NA TRBJ1-6 16 NA
CSARGGTSQYQETQYF TGCAGTGCTAGGGGGGGGACTAGCCAGTACCAAGAGACCCAGTACTTC TRBV20-1 TRBD2 TRBJ2-5 16 NA
CSAAGTSGVNTGEQYF TGCAGTGCTGCCGGGACTAGCGGGGTGAACACCGGGGAGCAGTACTTC TRBV20-1 TRBD2 TRBJ2-7 16 NA
CASSVVSGLTDTQYF TGTGCCAGCAGCGTAGTTTCCGGGCTCACAGATACGCAGTATTTT TRBV9 NA TRBJ2-3 15 NA
CSASVTSIHNEQFF TGCAGTGCTAGTGTGACTAGTATCCACAATGAGCAGTTCTTC TRBV20-1 NA TRBJ2-1 14 NA
CASSLQSGTDTQYF TGTGCCAGCAGCTTACAAAGCGGGACAGATACGCAGTATTTT TRBV11-2 NA TRBJ2-3 14 NA
CATSESSGGAGNTIYF TGTGCCACCAGTGAGTCTAGCGGGGGGGCTGGAAACACCATATATTTT TRBV24-1 NA TRBJ1-3 16 NA
CATNTEAFF TGCGCCACTAACACTGAAGCTTTCTTT TRBV5-1 NA TRBJ1-1 9 many
CATSDQRGVYGYTF TGTGCCACCAGTGATCAGAGGGGCGTCTATGGCTACACCTTC TRBV24-1 NA TRBJ1-2 14 NA
CASSSGTYNYGYTF TGTGCCAGCAGCTCCGGGACTTACAACTATGGCTACACCTTC TRBV7-9 NA TRBJ1-2 14 few
CAISAGAFNEQFF TGTGCCATCAGCGCGGGGGCCTTCAATGAGCAGTTCTTC TRBV10-3 NA TRBJ2-1 13 NA
CASSTGLAGGYSNTGELFF TGTGCCAGTAGTACGGGACTAGCGGGGGGATATTCGAACACCGGGGAGCTGTTTTTT TRBV19 TRBD2 TRBJ2-2 19 NA
CASSYSDLNHGYTF TGTGCCAGCAGTTACTCTGATCTAAATCATGGCTACACCTTC TRBV6-6 NA TRBJ1-2 14 many
CASSLNWQGTTGGTDTQYF TGTGCCAGCAGCTTAAACTGGCAGGGGACAACTGGGGGCACAGATACGCAGTATTTT TRBV11-2 NA TRBJ2-3 19 many
CASSLGGTALNYGYTF TGTGCCAGCAGCCTCGGGGGGACAGCGTTAAACTATGGCTACACCTTC TRBV13 TRBD1 TRBJ1-2 16 NA
CASSHKLAGRETQYF TGTGCCAGCAGCCATAAACTAGCGGGGAGAGAGACCCAGTACTTC TRBV7-9 TRBD2 TRBJ2-5 15 NA
CASSLKIGYTF TGTGCCAGCAGCTTAAAGATTGGCTACACCTTC TRBV7-9 NA TRBJ1-2 11 NA
CASSRQVKTEAFF TGTGCCAGCAGTCGACAGGTTAAGACTGAAGCTTTCTTT TRBV12-3/TRBV12-4 NA TRBJ1-1 13 once
CASSVTLEETQYF TGTGCTAGCAGCGTGACCCTAGAGGAGACCCAGTACTTC TRBV7-7 NA TRBJ2-5 13 few
CASILSLAGGDTQYF TGTGCCAGCATTTTGTCACTAGCGGGGGGTGATACGCAGTATTTT TRBV2 TRBD2 TRBJ2-3 15 many
CSARDSAKETQYF TGCAGTGCTAGAGACAGTGCCAAAGAGACCCAGTACTTC TRBV20-1 NA TRBJ2-5 13 NA
CASARPSTNEKLFF TGTGCCAGCGCCCGACCCAGTACTAATGAAAAACTGTTTTTT TRBV5-1 NA TRBJ1-4 14 NA
CASSLGQGGFRASPLHF TGTGCCAGCAGCTTAGGGCAGGGAGGGTTTAGGGCTTCACCCCTCCACTTT TRBV7-2 NA TRBJ1-6 17 few
CASSPLLVEQFF TGTGCCAGCAGCCCTCTTTTGGTTGAGCAGTTCTTC TRBV7-2 NA TRBJ2-1 12 few
CASSPGLGYEQYF TGTGCCAGCAGCCCCGGTCTAGGCTACGAGCAGTACTTC TRBV7-9 NA TRBJ2-7 13 NA
CASSAGTGISEQYF TGTGCCAGCAGTGCCGGGACAGGAATTTCCGAGCAGTACTTC TRBV2 TRBD1 TRBJ2-7 14 NA